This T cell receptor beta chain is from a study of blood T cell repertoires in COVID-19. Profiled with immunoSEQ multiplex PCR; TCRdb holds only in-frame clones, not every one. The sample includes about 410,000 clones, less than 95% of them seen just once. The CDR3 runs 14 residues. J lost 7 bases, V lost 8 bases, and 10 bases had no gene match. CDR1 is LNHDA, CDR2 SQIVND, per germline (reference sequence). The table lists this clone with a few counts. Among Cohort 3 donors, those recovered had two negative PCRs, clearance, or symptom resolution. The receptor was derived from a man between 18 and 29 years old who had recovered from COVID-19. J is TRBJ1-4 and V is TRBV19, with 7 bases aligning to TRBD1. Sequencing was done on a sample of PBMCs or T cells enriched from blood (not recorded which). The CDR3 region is CASRKQGFAEKLFF. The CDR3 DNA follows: TGTGCCAGTCGAAAACAGGGGTTTGCTGAAAAACTGTTTTTT.